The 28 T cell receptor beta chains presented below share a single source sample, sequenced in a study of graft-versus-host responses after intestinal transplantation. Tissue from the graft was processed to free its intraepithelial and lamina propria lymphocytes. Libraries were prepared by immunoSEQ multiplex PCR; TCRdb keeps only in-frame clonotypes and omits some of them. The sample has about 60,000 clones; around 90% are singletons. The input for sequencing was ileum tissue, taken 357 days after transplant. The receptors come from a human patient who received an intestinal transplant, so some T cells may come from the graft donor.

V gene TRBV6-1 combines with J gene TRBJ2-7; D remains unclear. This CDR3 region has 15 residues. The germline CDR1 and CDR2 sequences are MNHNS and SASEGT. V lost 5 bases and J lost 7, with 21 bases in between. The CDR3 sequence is CASSIEVPPSEEQYF. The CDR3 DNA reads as TGTGCCAGCAGTATCGAAGTTCCGCCATCGGAGGAGCAGTACTTC.

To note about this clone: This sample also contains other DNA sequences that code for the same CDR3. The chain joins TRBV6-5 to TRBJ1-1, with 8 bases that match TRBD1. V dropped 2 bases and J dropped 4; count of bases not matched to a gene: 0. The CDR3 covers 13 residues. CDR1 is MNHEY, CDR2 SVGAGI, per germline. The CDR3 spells CASSYDRGTEAFF. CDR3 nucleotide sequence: TGTGCCAGCAGTTACGACAGGGGCACTGAAGCTTTCTTT.

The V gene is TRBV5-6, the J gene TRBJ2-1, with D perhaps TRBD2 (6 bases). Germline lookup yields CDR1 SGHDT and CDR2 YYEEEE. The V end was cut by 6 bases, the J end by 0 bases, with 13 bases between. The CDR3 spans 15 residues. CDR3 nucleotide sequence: TGTGCCAGCAACGTGCCGGGGGACTCCTACAATGAGCAGTTCTTC. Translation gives CASNVPGDSYNEQFF.

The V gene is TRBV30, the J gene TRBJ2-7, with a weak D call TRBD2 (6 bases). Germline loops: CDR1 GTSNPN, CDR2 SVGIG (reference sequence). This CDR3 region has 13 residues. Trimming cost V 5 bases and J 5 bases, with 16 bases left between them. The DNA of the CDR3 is TGTGCCTGGCGAAGGGACGGGAGCCACGAGCAGTACTTC. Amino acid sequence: CAWRRDGSHEQYF.

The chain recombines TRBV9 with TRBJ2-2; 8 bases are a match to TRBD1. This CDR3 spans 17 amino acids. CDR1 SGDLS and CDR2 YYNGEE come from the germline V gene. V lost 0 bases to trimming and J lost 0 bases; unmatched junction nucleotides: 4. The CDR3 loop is CASSVARTGPNTGELFF. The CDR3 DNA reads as TGTGCCAGCAGCGTAGCTAGGACAGGGCCGAACACCGGGGAGCTGTTTTTT.

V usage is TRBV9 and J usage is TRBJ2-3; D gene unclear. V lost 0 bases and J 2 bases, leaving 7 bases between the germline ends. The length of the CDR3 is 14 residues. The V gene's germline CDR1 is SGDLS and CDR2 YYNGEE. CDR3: CASSVDQDTDTQYF. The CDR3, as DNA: TGTGCCAGCAGCGTAGATCAGGACACAGATACGCAGTATTTT.

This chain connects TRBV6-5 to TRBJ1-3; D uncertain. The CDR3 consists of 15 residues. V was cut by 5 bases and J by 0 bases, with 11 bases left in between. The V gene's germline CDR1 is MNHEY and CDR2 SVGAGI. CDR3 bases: TGTGCCAGCAGTCCCGGACGGACCTCTGGAAACACCATATATTTT. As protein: CASSPGRTSGNTIYF.

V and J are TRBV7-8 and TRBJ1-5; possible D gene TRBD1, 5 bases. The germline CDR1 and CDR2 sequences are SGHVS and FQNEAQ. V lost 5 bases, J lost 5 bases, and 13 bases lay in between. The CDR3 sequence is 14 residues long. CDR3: CASSLWGRDQPQHF. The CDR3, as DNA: TGTGCCAGCAGCCTCTGGGGGAGGGATCAGCCCCAGCATTTT.

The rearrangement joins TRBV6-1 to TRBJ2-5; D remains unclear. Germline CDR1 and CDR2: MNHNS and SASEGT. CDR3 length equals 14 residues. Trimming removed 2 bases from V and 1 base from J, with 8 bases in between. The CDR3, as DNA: TGTGCCAGCAGTGAAAGTAGGGTCCAAGAGACCCAGTACTTC. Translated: CASSESRVQETQYF.

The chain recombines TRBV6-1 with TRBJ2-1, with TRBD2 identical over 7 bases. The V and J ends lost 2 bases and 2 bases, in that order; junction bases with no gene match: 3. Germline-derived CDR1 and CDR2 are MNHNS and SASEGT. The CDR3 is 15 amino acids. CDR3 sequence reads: CASSEMGLPYNEQFF. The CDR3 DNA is TGTGCCAGCAGTGAAATGGGACTACCCTACAATGAGCAGTTCTTC.

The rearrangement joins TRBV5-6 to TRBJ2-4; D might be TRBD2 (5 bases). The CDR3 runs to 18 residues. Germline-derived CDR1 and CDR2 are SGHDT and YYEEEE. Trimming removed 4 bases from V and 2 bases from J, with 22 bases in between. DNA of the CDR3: TGTGCCAGCAGCCCTCAGGATGTACTAGAAGGCCCCAAAAACATTCAGTACTTC. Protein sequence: CASSPQDVLEGPKNIQYF.

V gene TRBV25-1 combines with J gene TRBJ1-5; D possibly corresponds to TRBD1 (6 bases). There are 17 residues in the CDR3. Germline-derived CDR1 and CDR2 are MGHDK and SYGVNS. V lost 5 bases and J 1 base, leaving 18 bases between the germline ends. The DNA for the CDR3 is TGTGCCAGCAGTTCTCCCCGGGGGACAAAAAGCAATCAGCCCCAGCATTTT. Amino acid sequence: CASSSPRGTKSNQPQHF. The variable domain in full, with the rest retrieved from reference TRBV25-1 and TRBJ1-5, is EADIYQTPRYLVIGTGKKITLECSQTMGHDKMYWYQQDPGMELHLIHYSYGVNSTEKGDLSSESTVSRIRTEHFPLTLESARPSHTSQYLCASSSPRGTKSNQPQHFGDGTRLSIL.

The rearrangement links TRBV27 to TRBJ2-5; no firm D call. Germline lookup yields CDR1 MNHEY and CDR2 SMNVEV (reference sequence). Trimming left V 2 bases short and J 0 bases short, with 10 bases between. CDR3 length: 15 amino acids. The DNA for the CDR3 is TGTGCCAGCAGTTTAAGAGGAGAGTACCAAGAGACCCAGTACTTC. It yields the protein CASSLRGEYQETQYF.

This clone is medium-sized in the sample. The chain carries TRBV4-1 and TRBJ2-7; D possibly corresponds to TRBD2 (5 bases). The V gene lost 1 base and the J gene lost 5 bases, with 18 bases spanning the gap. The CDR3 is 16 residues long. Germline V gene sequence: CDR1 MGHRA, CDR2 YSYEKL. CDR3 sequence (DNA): TGCGCCAGCAGCCAAGGTCCACTAGTCATTTCCCACGAGCAGTACTTC. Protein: CASSQGPLVISHEQYF.

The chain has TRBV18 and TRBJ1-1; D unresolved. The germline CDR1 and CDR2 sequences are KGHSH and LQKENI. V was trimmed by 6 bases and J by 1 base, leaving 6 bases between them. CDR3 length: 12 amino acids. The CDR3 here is CASSVRNTEAFF. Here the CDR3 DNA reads TGTGCCAGCTCCGTAAGGAACACTGAAGCTTTCTTT.

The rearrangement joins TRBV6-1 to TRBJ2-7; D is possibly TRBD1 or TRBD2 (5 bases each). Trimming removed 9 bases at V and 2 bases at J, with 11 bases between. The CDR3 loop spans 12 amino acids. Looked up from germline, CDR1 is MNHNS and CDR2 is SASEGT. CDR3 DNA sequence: TGTGCCAGAGAACGGGGCCCCTACGAGCAGTACTTC. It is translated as CARERGPYEQYF.

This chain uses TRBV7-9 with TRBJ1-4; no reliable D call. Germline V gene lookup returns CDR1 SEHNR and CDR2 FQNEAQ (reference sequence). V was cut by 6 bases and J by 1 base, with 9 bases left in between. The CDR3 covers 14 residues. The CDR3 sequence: CASRHLGTNEKLFF. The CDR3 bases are TGTGCCAGCAGGCATTTAGGAACTAATGAAAAACTGTTTTTT.

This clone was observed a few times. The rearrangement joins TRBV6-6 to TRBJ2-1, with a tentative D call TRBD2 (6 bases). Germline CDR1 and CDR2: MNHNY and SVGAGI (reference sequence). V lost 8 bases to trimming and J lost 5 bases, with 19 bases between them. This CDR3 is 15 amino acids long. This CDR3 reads CASFGRERVDNEQFF. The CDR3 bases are TGTGCCAGCTTTGGTAGGGAGCGGGTGGACAATGAGCAGTTCTTC.

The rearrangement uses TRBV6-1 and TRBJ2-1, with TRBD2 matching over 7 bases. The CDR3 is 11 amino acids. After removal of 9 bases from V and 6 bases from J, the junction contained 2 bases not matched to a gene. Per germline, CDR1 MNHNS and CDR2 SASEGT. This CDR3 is CARRGGNEQFF. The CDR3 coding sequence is TGTGCCAGGCGCGGGGGCAATGAGCAGTTCTTC.

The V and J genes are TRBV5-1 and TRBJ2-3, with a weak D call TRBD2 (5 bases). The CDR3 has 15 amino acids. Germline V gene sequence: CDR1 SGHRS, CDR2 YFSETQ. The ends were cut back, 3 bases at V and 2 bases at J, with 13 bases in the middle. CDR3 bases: TGCGCCAGCAGCTCCCGGCGGGTATTCACAGATACGCAGTATTTT. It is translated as CASSSRRVFTDTQYF.

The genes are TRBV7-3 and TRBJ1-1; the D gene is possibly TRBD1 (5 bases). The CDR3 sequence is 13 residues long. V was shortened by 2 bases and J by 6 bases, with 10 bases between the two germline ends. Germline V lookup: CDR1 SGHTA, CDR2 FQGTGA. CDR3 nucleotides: TGTGCCAGCAGCTTAGGGGCCCTCTCTGAAGCTTTCTTT. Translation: CASSLGALSEAFF.

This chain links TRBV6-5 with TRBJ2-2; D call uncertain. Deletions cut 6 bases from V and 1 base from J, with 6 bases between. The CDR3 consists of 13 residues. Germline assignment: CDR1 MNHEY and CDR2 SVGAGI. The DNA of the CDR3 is TGTGCCAGCAGCTATTTGAACACCGGGGAGCTGTTTTTT. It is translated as CASSYLNTGELFF.

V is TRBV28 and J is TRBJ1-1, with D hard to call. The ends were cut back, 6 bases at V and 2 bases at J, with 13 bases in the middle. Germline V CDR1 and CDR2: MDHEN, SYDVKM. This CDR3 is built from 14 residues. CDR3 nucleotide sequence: TGTGCCAGCAGCATCGATTACTTAAACACTGAAGCTTTCTTT. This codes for CASSIDYLNTEAFF.

CDR3 sequence: CASSYRVDQPQHF. Here the CDR3 DNA reads TGTGCCAGCAGCTACAGGGTGGATCAGCCCCAGCATTTT. J is TRBJ1-5 and V is TRBV7-2, with D perhaps TRBD1 (6 bases). Per the germline V gene, CDR1 is SGHTA and CDR2 is FQGNSA. Trimming removed 4 bases from V and 5 bases from J, with 9 bases in between. There are 13 residues in the CDR3.

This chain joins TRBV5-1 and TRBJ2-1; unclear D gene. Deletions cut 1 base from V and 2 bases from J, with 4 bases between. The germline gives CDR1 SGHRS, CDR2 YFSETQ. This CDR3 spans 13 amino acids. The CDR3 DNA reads TGCGCCAGCAGCTTGACAACCTACAATGAGCAGTTCTTC. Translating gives CASSLTTYNEQFF.

CDR3 DNA: TGTGCCAGCAGTCCCGGACTAGCGGGAGAGTCTAGCACAGATACGCAGTATTTT. It codes for CASSPGLAGESSTDTQYF. The V and J genes are TRBV13 and TRBJ2-3, with 13 bases matching TRBD2. The trim removed 6 bases at V and 0 bases at J, leaving 9 bases unmatched. Germline assignment: CDR1 PRHDT and CDR2 FYEKMQ (reference sequence). The length of the CDR3 is 18 residues.

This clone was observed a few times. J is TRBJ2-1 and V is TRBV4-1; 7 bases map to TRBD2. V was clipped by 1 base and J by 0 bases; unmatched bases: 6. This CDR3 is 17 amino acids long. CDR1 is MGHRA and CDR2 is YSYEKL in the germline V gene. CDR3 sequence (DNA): TGCGCCAGCAGCCAAGTTCCGATAGCGGGCTCCTACAATGAGCAGTTCTTC. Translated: CASSQVPIAGSYNEQFF.

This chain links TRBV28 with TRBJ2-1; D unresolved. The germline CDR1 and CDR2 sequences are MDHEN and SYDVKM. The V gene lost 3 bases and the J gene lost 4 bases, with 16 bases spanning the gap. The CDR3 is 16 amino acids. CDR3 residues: CASSLYKVILYNEQFF. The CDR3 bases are TGTGCCAGCAGTTTGTATAAAGTGATCCTATACAATGAGCAGTTCTTC.